This T cell receptor (beta chain) was identified in a study of T cells in Graves' hyperthyroidism and ophthalmopathy. What was amplified from RNA transcripts were TCR beta CDR3 regions. First-round RT-PCR with HTBI primers amplified the TCR CDR3 region. TCRdb re-analysed the multiplex PCR reads in MiXCR, keeping a single row per CDR3 protein. The profile covers hundreds of thousands of distinct CDR3 sequences, with around 15% appearing a single time and 9.5% to 13% taken by the ten largest. General study points: The authors' 13 V-J model separated ophthalmopathy from stable hyperthyroidism.

Germline CDR1 WNHNN, CDR2 SYGVQD (reference sequence). The trim removed 3 bases at V and 7 bases at J, leaving 9 bases unmatched. CDR3 size: 14 residues. Notes on this clonotype: The antigen is undetermined.

This sequence was found in a woman aged 18-29 years with Graves' hyperthyroidism. Sequencing was carried out using blood. The chain is built from TRBV10-1 and TRBJ2-7; 7 nucleotides match TRBD2. DNA for the CDR3: TGCGCCAGCAGTGACCCGGGGAGGGGAGGGGAGCAGTACTTC. Protein: CASSDPGRGGEQYF.